This entry features one TCR beta chain sequence. Its specificity is unknown. The data stem from a study of T cells in Graves' hyperthyroidism and ophthalmopathy. Whole-study findings and limits: Ophthalmopathy onset followed model prediction by a median roughly 6 months. Most thyroid clonotypes expanded above 0.001 were also detected in blood.

Patients were excluded for uncontrolled infection, other autoimmune disease, pregnancy or lactation. For the diagnoses, clinical symptoms, serum thyroxine and TRAb, thyroid ultrasound and orbital computed tomography were used. V lost 7 bases and J lost 3; bases outside the gene matches: 9. Germline V gene data show CDR1 as LNHNV and CDR2 as YYDKDF (reference sequence). The CDR3 sequence is 14 residues long. It was RNA transcripts that yielded the amplified TCR beta CDR3 regions. HTBI primers drove first-round RT-PCR of the TCR CDR3. Each CDR3 protein is one row after TCRdb ran MiXCR on the multiplex PCR reads. The table includes 450,000 to 700,000 distinct CDR3 sequences, more than 45% detected once.

Sequencing was carried out using peripheral blood or thyroid tissue (not recorded which). The chain combines TRBV15 with TRBJ2-7, with 7 bases lining up with TRBD1. This TCR came from an adult woman with Graves' disease, either hyperthyroidism or ophthalmopathy (not recorded which). This CDR3 is CATKAGTVYYEQYF. CDR3 coding DNA: TGTGCCACCAAAGCCGGGACAGTCTACTACGAGCAGTACTTC. The whole variable domain, filled in from reference TRBV15 and TRBJ2-7, reads DAMVIQNPRYQVTQFGKPVTLSCSQTLNHNVMYWYQQKSSQAPKLLFHYYDKDFNNEADTPDNFQSRRPNTSFCFLDIRSPGLGDTAMYLCATKAGTVYYEQYFGPGTRLTVT.